A single sample gave rise to the 4 T cell receptor beta chains below, sequenced in a study of blood T cell repertoires in COVID-19. The table came from immunoSEQ multiplex PCR; TCRdb's copy has only in-frame clones and leaves some out. This table holds about 190,000 clones, 84% found once. Sequencing used PBMCs or T cells enriched from blood (not recorded which). These receptors came from a woman under 40 who had recovered from COVID-19.

This clone was picked up a small number of times. The genes are TRBV7-9 and TRBJ1-6, with D perhaps TRBD1 (5 bases). V lost 5 bases to trimming and J lost 7 bases, with 18 bases between them. The CDR3 is made up of 16 amino acids. Per the germline V gene, CDR1 is SEHNR and CDR2 is FQNEAQ (reference sequence). The CDR3 DNA is TGTGCCAGCAGCGACGATACTGGGGGGTTCAATTCACCCCTCCACTTT. It is translated as CASSDDTGGFNSPLHF. Full variable domain (remainder filled in from reference TRBV7-9 and TRBJ1-6): DTGVSQNPRHKITKRGQNVTFRCDPISEHNRLYWYRQTLGQGPEFLTYFQNEAQLEKSRLLSDRFSAERPKGSFSTLEIQRTEQGDSAMYLCASSDDTGGFNSPLHFGNGTRLTVT.

The rearrangement links TRBV5-1 to TRBJ1-4; possibly TRBD1 for D (6 bases). Germline loops: CDR1 SGHRS, CDR2 YFSETQ. The CDR3 is made up of 15 amino acids. Trimming stripped 1 base from V and 7 bases from J, with 14 bases between. CDR3 loop: CASSLRGMGVEKLFF. CDR3 in DNA: TGCGCCAGCAGCTTGAGGGGGATGGGGGTTGAAAAACTGTTTTTT.

This clone was picked up one time. This rearrangement joins TRBV9 to TRBJ1-4, with D unclear. CDR1 SGDLS and CDR2 YYNGEE come from the germline V gene. Trimming stripped 7 bases from V and 5 bases from J, with 18 bases between. CDR3 length: 15 residues. In DNA, the CDR3 is TGTGCCAGCGCCGGAGGATTATGGGAAAATGAAAAACTGTTTTTT. Encoded protein: CASAGGLWENEKLFF.

The chain is built from TRBV6-5 and TRBJ1-5, with D perhaps TRBD1 (5 bases). V was pared by 5 bases and J by 0 bases, with 11 bases between. Germline V gene data show CDR1 as MNHEY and CDR2 as SVGAGI. This CDR3 contains 15 residues. CDR3 protein: CASSTGQYSNQPQHF. The CDR3 coding sequence is TGTGCCAGCAGTACAGGACAATATAGCAATCAGCCCCAGCATTTT.